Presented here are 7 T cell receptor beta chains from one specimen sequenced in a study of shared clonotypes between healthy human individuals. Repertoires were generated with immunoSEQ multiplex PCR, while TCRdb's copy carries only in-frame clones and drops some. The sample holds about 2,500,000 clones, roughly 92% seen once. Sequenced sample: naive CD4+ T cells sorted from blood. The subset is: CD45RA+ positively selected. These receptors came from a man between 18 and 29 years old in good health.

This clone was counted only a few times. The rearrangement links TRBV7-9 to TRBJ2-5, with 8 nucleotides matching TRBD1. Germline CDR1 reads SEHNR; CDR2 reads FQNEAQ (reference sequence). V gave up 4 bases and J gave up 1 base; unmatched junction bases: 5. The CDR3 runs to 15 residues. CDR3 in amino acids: CASSYRTGLQETQYF. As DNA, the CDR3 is TGTGCCAGCAGCTATAGGACAGGGCTCCAAGAGACCCAGTACTTC.

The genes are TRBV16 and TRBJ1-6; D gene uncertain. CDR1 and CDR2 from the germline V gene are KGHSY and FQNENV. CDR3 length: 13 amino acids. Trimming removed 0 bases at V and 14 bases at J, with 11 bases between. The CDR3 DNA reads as TGTGCCAGCAGCCAATCCACCACTGGTGCCCTCCACTTT. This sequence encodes CASSQSTTGALHF. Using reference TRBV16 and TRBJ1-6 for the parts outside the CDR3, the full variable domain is GEEVAQTPKHLVRGEGQKAKLYCAPIKGHSYVFWYQQVLKNEFKFLISFQNENVFDETGMPKERFSAKCLPNSPCSLEIQATKLEDSAVYFCASSQSTTGALHFGNGTRLTVT.

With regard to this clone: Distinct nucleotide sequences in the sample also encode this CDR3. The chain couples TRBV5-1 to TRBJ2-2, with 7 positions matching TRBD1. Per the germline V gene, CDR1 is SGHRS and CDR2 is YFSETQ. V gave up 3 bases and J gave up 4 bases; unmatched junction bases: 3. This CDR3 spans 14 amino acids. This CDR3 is CASSSGGGTGELFF. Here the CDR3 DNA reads TGCGCCAGCAGCTCAGGGGGTGGCACCGGGGAGCTGTTTTTT.

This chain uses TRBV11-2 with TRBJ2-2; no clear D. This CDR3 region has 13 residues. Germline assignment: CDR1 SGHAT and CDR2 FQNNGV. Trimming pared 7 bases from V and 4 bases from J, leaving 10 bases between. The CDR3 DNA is TGTGCCAGCACTTTAGGTACCACCGGGGAGCTGTTTTTT. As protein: CASTLGTTGELFF.

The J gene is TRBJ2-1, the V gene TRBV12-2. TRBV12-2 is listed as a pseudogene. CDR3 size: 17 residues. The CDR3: CASRSPGGPPAYNEQFF. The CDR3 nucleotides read TGTGCAAGTCGCTCCCCCGGGGGCCCACCGGCATACAATGAGCAGTTCTTC.

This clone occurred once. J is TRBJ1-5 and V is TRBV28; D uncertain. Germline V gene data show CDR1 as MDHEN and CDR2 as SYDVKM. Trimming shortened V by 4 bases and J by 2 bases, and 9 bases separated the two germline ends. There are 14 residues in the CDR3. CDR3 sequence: CASSSKARNQPQHF. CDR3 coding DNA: TGTGCCAGCAGTTCGAAGGCGCGCAATCAGCCCCAGCATTTT.

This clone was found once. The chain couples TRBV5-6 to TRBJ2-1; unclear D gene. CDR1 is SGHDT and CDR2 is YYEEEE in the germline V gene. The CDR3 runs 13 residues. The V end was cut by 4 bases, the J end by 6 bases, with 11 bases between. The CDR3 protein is CASSMGTFNEQFF. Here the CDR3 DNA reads TGTGCCAGCAGCATGGGAACATTCAATGAGCAGTTCTTC.